This entry is about one TCR beta chain. The CDR3 has 14 amino acids. Trimming cost V 5 bases and J 1 base; bases outside gene matches: 2. Germline lookup yields CDR1 PRHDT and CDR2 FYEKMQ (reference sequence). This entry is derived from a study of blood T cell repertoires in COVID-19. Across the whole study: Both acute and convalescent COVID-19 samples were obtained from the United States, Italy and Spain. Sources were T cells, B-cell-depleted T cells, or PBMCs; the material itself was cDNA or gDNA.

The repertoire was sequenced with immunoSEQ multiplex PCR; TCRdb's copy has only in-frame clones and lacks some. The repertoire holds some 96,000 clones, with over 75% as singletons. Material for sequencing was peripheral blood. The chain employs TRBV13 and TRBJ2-5, with 9 bases identical to TRBD1. This TCR was sampled from a man aged 25 to 40 in a cohort sampled during active COVID-19. The CDR3 loop is CASSQTGGQETQYF. CDR3 nucleotide sequence: TGTGCCAGCAGCCAGACAGGGGGCCAAGAGACCCAGTACTTC.